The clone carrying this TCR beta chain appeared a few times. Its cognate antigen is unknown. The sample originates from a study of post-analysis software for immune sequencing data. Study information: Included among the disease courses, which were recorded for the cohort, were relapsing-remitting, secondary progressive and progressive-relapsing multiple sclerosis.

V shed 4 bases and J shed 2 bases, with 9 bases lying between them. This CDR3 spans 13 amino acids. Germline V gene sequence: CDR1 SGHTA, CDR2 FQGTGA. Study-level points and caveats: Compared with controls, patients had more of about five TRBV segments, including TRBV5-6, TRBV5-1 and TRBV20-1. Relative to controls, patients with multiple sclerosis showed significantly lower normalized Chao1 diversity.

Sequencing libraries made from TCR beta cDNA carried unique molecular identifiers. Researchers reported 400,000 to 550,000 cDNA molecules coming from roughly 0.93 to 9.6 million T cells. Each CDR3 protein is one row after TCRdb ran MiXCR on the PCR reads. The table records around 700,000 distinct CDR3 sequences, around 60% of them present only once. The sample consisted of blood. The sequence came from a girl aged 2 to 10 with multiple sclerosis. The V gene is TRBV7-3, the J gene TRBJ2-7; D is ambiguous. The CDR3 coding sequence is TGTGCCAGCAGCTCGTCAGGCCCCTACGAGCAGTACTTC. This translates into CASSSSGPYEQYF.